This record looks at one T cell receptor (beta chain) sequence and its context. Antigen unknown. This specimen belongs to a study of T cell responses to AZD1222 COVID-19 vaccine. Study at large: Both about-4-week and about-12-week second-dose recipients were combined. Overall study results and limits: A rise in Spike-specific TCR breadth and depth followed two AZD1222 doses.

Sequencing used immunoSEQ multiplex PCR; TCRdb keeps in-frame clones, though not all of them. This sample has about 130,000 clones; about nine tenths occur once, and the top ten carry 6.9%. In germline, CDR1 is SEHNR, CDR2 FQNEAQ (reference sequence). V was pared by 3 bases and J by 3 bases, with 5 bases of the junction left unmatched. The CDR3 is 17 residues long. The material was peripheral blood, obtained on day 0 of AZD1222 vaccination. The clonotype originates from an adult in good health. This rearrangement joins TRBV7-9 to TRBJ2-2, with 12 nucleotides matching TRBD1. In DNA form, the CDR3 reads TGTGCCAGCAGCTTGGGGACAGGGGGCTCTTACACCGGGGAGCTGTTTTTT. It specifies CASSLGTGGSYTGELFF. Full variable domain (missing parts from reference TRBV7-9 and TRBJ2-2): DTGVSQNPRHKITKRGQNVTFRCDPISEHNRLYWYRQTLGQGPEFLTYFQNEAQLEKSRLLSDRFSAERPKGSFSTLEIQRTEQGDSAMYLCASSLGTGGSYTGELFFGEGSRLTVL.